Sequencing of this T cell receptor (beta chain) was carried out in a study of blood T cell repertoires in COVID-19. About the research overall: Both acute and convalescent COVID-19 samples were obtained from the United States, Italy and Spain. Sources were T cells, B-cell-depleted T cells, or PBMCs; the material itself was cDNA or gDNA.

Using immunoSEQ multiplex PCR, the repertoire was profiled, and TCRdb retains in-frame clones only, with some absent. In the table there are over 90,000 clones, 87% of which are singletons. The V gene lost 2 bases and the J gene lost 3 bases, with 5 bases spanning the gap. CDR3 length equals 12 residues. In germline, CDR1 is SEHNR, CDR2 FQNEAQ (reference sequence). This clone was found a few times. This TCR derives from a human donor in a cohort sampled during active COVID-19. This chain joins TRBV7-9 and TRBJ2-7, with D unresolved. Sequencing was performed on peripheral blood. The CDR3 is CASSLTIYEQYF. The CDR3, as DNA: TGTGCCAGCAGCTTAACTATCTACGAGCAGTACTTC.